Included here is one TCR beta chain sequence, with context. Its antigen remains unidentified. The data belong to a study of tumor-infiltrating lymphocytes in localized non-small cell lung cancer. Study observations and caveats: IM1 and IM2 tumors showed no difference in T-cell fraction.

The data were produced by immunoSEQ multiplex PCR, yet TCRdb's version contains in-frame clones alone and is incomplete. The table includes roughly 8,500 clones, roughly two thirds detected once. Sequencing was done on a sample of uninvolved lung tissue not adjacent to the tumor. This TCR came from a human donor with non-small cell lung cancer.

CDR3 region: CAWNPGNTIYF. CDR3 bases: TGTGCCTGGAACCCCGGAAACACCATATATTTT. The gene calls are TRBV30 and TRBJ1-3; D ambiguous. Germline V lookup: CDR1 GTSNPN, CDR2 SVGIG (reference sequence). The CDR3 is 11 residues long. The germline V and J ends were trimmed by 4 bases and 4 bases, with 5 bases remaining between them. Using reference TRBV30 and TRBJ1-3 for the parts outside the CDR3, the full variable domain is SQTIHQWPATLVQPVGSPLSLECTVEGTSNPNLYWYRQAAGRGLQLLFYSVGIGQISSEVPQNLSASRPQDRQFILSSKKLLLSDSGFYLCAWNPGNTIYFGEGSWLTVV.